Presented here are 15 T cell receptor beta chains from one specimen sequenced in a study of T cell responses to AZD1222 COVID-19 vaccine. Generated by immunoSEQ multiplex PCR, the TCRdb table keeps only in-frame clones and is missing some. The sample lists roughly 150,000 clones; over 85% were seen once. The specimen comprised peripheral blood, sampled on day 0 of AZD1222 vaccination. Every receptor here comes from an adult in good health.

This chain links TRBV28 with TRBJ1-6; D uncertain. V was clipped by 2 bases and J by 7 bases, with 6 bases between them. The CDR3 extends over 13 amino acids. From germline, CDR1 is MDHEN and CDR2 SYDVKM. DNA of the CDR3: TGTGCCAGCAGTTTAGGTAGAAATTCACCCCTCCACTTT. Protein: CASSLGRNSPLHF.

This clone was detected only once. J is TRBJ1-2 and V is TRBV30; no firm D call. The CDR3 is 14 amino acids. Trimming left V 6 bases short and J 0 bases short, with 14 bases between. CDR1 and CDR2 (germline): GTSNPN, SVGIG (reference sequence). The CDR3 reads CACYFPTSNYGYTF. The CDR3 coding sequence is TGTGCCTGTTACTTTCCCACCTCTAACTATGGCTACACCTTC.

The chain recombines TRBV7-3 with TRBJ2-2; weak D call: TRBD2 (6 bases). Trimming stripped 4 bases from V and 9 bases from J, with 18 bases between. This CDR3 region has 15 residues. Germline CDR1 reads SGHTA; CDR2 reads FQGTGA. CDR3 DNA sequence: TGTGCCAGCAGCTCCCCCGGGACTCCGCTTCGGGAGCTGTTTTTT. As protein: CASSSPGTPLRELFF.

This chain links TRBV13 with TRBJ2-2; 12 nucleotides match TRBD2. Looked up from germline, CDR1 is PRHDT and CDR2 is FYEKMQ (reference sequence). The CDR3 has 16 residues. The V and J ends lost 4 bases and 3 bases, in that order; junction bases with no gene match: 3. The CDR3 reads CASSSSSGRDTGELFF. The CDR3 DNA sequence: TGTGCCAGCAGCTCATCTAGCGGGAGGGACACCGGGGAGCTGTTTTTT.

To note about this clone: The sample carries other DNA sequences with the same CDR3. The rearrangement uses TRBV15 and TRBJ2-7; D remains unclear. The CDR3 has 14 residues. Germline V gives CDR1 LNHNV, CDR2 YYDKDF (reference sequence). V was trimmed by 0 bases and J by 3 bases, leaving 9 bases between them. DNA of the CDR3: TGTGCCACCAGCAGAGATCGGGCTAGCTACGAGCAGTACTTC. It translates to CATSRDRASYEQYF. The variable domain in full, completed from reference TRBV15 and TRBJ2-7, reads DAMVIQNPRYQVTQFGKPVTLSCSQTLNHNVMYWYQQKSSQAPKLLFHYYDKDFNNEADTPDNFQSRRPNTSFCFLDIRSPGLGDTAMYLCATSRDRASYEQYFGPGTRLTVT.

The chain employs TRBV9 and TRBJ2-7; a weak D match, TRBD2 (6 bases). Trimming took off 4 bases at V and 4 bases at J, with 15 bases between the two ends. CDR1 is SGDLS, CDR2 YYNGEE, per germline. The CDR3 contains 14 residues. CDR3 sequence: CASSPRESRYEQYF. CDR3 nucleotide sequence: TGTGCCAGCAGCCCCCGGGAGTCGAGGTACGAGCAGTACTTC.

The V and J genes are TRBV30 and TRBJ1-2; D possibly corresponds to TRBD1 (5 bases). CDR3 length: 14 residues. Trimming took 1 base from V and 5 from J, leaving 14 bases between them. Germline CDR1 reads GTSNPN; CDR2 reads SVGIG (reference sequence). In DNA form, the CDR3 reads TGTGCCTGGAGTGAAACAGACAGAGGATATGGCTACACCTTC. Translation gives CAWSETDRGYGYTF.

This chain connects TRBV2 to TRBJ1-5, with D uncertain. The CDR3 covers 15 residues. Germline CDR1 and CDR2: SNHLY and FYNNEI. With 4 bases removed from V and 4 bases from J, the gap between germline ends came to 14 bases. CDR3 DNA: TGTGCCAGCAGTGGAGAAGGCAGGAGAAATCAGCCCCAGCATTTT. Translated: CASSGEGRRNQPQHF.

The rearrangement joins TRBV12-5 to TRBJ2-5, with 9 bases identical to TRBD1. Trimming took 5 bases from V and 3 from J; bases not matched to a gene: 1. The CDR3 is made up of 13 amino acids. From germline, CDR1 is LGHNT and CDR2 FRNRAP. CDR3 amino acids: CASGRQGEETQYF. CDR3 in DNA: TGTGCTAGTGGTCGACAGGGGGAAGAGACCCAGTACTTC. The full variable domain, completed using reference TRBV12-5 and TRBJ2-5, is DARVTQTPRHKVTEMGQEVTMRCQPILGHNTVFWYRQTMMQGLELLAYFRNRAPLDDSGMPKDRFSAEMPDATLATLKIQPSEPRDSAVYFCASGRQGEETQYFGPGTRLLVL.

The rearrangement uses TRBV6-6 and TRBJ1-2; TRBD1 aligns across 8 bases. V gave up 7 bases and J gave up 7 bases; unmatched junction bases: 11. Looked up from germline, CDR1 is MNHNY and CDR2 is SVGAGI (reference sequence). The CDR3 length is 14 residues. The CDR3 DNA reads TGTGCCAGCAAGGGCGGCAGGGGGCTGCGTGGCTACACCTTC. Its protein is CASKGGRGLRGYTF.

The CDR3 spells CASSYRLAENTGELFF. For the CDR3, the DNA is TGTGCCAGCTCATATCGACTAGCGGAGAACACCGGGGAGCTGTTTTTT. The genes are TRBV18 and TRBJ2-2, with 9 bases matching TRBD2. Trimming removed 5 bases from V and 1 base from J; junction bases left unmatched: 5. CDR3 size: 16 residues. Germline V CDR1 and CDR2: KGHSH, LQKENI.

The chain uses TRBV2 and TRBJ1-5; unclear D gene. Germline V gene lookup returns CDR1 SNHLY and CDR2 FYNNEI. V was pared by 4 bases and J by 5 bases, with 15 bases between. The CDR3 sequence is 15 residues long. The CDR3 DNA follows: TGTGCCAGCAGTGTCGGGCCGCCGCGGGATCAGCCCCAGCATTTT. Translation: CASSVGPPRDQPQHF. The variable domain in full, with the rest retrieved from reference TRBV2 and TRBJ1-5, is EPEVTQTPSHQVTQMGQEVILRCVPISNHLYFYWYRQILGQKVEFLVSFYNNEISEKSEIFDDQFSVERPDGSNFTLKIRSTKLEDSAMYFCASSVGPPRDQPQHFGDGTRLSIL.

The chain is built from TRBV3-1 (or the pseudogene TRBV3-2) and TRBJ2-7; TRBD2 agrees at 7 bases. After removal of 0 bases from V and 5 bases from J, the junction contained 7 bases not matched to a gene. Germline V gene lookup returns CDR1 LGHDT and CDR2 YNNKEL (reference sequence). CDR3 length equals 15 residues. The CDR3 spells CASSQDSGGGDEQYF. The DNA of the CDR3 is TGTGCCAGCAGCCAAGATTCGGGGGGAGGCGACGAGCAGTACTTC.

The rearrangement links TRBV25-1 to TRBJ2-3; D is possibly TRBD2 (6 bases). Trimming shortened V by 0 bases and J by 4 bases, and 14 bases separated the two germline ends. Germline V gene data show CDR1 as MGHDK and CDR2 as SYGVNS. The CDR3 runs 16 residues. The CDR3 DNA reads TGTGCCAGCAGTGAATATGGAGGGGCGGGTTCAGATACGCAGTATTTT. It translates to CASSEYGGAGSDTQYF.

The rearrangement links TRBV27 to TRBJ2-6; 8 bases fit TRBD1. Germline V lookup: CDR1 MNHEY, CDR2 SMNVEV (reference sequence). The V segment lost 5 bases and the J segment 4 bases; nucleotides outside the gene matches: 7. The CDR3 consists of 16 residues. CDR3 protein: CASSPRTGSGANVLTF. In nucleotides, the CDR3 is TGTGCCAGCAGTCCCCGGACAGGGTCCGGGGCCAACGTCCTGACTTTC.